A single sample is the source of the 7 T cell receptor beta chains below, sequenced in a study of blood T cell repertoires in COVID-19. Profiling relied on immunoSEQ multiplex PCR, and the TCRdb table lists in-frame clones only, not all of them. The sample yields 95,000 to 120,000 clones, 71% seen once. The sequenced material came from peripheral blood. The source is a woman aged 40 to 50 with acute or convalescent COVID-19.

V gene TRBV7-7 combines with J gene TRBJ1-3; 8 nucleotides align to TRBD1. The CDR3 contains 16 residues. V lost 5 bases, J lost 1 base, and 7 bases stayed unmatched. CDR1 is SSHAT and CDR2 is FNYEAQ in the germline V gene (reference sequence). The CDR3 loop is CASSPDRGPSGNTIYF. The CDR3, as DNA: TGTGCCAGCAGCCCAGACAGGGGCCCATCTGGAAACACCATATATTTT.

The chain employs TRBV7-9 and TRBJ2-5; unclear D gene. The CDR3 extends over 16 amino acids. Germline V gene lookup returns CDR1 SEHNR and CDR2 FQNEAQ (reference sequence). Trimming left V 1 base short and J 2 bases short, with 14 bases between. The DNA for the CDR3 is TGTGCCAGCAGCTTAGAACGACGAGGCAGACAAGAGACCCAGTACTTC. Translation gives CASSLERRGRQETQYF.

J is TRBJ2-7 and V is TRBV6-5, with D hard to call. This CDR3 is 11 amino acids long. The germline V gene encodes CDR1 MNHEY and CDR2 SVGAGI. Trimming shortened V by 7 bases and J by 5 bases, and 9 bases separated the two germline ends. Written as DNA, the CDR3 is TGTGCCAGCACCAAAGGAGACGAGCAGTACTTC. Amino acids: CASTKGDEQYF.

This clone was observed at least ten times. The CDR3: CASSLSGGYEQYF. As DNA, the CDR3 is TGTGCCAGCAGTCTATCCGGGGGCTACGAGCAGTACTTC. V gene TRBV6-5 combines with J gene TRBJ2-7; possible D gene TRBD2, 6 bases. The CDR3 loop spans 13 amino acids. Germline V gene sequence: CDR1 MNHEY, CDR2 SVGAGI. V was clipped by 5 bases and J by 3 bases, with 11 bases between them.

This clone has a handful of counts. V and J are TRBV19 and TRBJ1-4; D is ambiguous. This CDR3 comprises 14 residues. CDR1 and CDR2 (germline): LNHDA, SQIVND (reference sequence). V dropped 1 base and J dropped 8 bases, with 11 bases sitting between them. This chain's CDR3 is CASSIGALREKLFF. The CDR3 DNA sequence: TGTGCCAGTAGTATAGGGGCTCTTCGGGAAAAACTGTTTTTT.

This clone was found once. CDR3: CASSTLGGAQAGYTF. As DNA, the CDR3 is TGTGCCAGCAGTACACTAGGGGGAGCTCAAGCAGGCTACACCTTC. This rearrangement joins TRBV6-6 to TRBJ1-2; D possibly corresponds to TRBD1 (6 bases). The CDR3 contains 15 residues. V shed 5 bases and J shed 8 bases, with 21 bases lying between them. Germline V gives CDR1 MNHNY, CDR2 SVGAGI (reference sequence).

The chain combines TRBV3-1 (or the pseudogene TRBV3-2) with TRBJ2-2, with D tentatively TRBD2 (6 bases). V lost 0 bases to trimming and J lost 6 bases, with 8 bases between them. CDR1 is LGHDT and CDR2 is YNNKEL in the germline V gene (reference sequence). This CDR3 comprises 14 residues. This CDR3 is CASSQDAGSGELFF. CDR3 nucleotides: TGTGCCAGCAGCCAAGATGCGGGGTCCGGGGAGCTGTTTTTT.